Included here is one TCR beta chain sequence, with context. Produced via immunoSEQ multiplex PCR; TCRdb's table is partial and in-frame only. The data hold around 130,000 clones, with 80% to 95% observed a single time. The sample is drawn from a study of T cell responses to AZD1222 COVID-19 vaccine. Germline V gene data show CDR1 as SGHAT and CDR2 as FQNNGV. The CDR3 loop spans 14 amino acids. V shed 5 bases and J shed 6 bases, with 13 bases lying between them. The rearrangement links TRBV11-2 to TRBJ2-2; D is perhaps TRBD1 or TRBD2 (5 bases each). This TCR derives from an adult who received the AZD1222 COVID-19 vaccine. The sequencing here drew on peripheral blood, taken 28 days after the second AZD1222 dose. The CDR3 DNA reads as TGTGCCAGCAGCCCCTGGGGGTCGGCCGGGGAGCTGTTTTTT. Its translation: CASSPWGSAGELFF.